What follows describes a single TCR beta chain. Antigen specificity is unknown. J lost 3 bases, V lost 4 bases, and 3 bases had no gene match. Germline-derived CDR1 and CDR2 are LGHNA and YSLEER. The CDR3 has 14 residues. Produced via immunoSEQ multiplex PCR; TCRdb's table is partial and in-frame only. The data contain about 140,000 clones, around 90% of them singletons. The data are from a study of T cell responses to AZD1222 COVID-19 vaccine. The study's findings and limits: Spike-specific TCR breadth and depth were elevated following two AZD1222 doses. Seropositivity was recorded at baseline in only a handful of AZD1222 recipients.

V is TRBV4-3 and J is TRBJ2-1; TRBD2 agrees at 7 bases. This receptor was identified in an adult in good health. Sequenced here: peripheral blood, sampled on day 0 of AZD1222 vaccination. The CDR3 DNA sequence: TGCGCCAGCAGCCCCCGGACTAGCTACAATGAGCAGTTCTTC. Protein product: CASSPRTSYNEQFF.